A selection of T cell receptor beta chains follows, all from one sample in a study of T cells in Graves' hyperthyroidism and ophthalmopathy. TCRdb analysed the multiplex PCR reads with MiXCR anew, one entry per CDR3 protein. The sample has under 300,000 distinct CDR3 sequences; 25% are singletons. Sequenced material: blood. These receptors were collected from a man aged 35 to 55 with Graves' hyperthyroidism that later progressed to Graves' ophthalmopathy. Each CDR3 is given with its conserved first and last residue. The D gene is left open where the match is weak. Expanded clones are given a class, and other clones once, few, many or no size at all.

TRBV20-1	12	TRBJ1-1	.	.	TGCATTGCTATGGAGGGTCACACTGAAGCTTTCTTT	CIAMEGHTEAFF
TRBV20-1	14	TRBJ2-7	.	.	TGCAGTGCTACCGCGAGAACCGCGCCCTACGAGCAGTACTTC	CSATARTAPYEQYF
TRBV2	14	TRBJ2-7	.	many	TGTGCCAGCAGTGTCCGGGCGTGGGATTACGGGCAGTACTTC	CASSVRAWDYGQYF
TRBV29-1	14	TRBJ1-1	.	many	TGCAGCGTTGCCGAGGGGAGAGGAGGGGTTCGAGCTTTCTTT	CSVAEGRGGVRAFF
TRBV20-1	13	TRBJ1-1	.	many	TGCAGTGCTAGCTGGGACTTCGAGACTGAAGCTTTCTTT	CSASWDFETEAFF
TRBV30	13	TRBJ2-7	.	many	TGTGCCTGGAGTGGGTCAGGGAGCTACGAGCAGTACTTC	CAWSGSGSYEQYF
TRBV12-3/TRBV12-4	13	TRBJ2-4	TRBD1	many	TGTGCCAGCAGTCAAGGGGACAGGGAAATTCAGTACTTC	CASSQGDREIQYF
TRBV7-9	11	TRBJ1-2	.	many	TGTGCCAGCAGCTTCGTCTATGGCTACACCTTC	CASSFVYGYTF
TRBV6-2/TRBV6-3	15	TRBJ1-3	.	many	TGTGCCAGCAGTTTCGGGGGAATCTCCGGAAACACCATATATTTT	CASSFGGISGNTIYF
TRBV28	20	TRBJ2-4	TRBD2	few	TGTGCCAGCAGTCTCCGACTAGCGGGAGCCTCTACTAATGCCAAAAACATTCAGTACTTC	CASSLRLAGASTNAKNIQYF
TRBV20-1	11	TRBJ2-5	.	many	TGCAGTGCTAGTTGGCGAGAGACCCAGTACTTC	CSASWRETQYF
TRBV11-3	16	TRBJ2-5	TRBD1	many	TGTGCCAGCAGCTTTCCCACACAGGGGGCCCGGGAGACCCAGTACTTC	CASSFPTQGARETQYF
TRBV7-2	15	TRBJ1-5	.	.	TGTGCCAGCAGCTTAGTCTCTCAGGGAAATCGGCCCCAGCATTTT	CASSLVSQGNRPQHF
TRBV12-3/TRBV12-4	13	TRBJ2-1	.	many	TGTGCCAGCAGTAGCAACTCCTACAATGAGCAGTTCTTC	CASSSNSYNEQFF
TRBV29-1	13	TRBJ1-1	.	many	TGCAGCGTTGATACGGGGGCGAACACTGAAGCTTTCTTT	CSVDTGANTEAFF
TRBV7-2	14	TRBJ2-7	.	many	TGTGCCAGCAGCTTCCTCCGGCGGGATAGCGAGCAGTACTTC	CASSFLRRDSEQYF
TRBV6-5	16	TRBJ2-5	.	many	TGTGCCAGCAGTTTGGCGACAGGTCGTGGGCGGGAGACCCAGTACTTC	CASSLATGRGRETQYF
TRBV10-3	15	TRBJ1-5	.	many	TGTGCCATCAGTGAGTCAGGGTTCAGCAATCAGCCCCAGCATTTT	CAISESGFSNQPQHF
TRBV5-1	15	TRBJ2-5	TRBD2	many	TGCGCCAGCAGCTTGGCCGGGGGGTTCGGGGAGACCCAGTACTTC	CASSLAGGFGETQYF
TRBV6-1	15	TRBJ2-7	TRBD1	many	TGTGCCAGCAGTCAAACGACAGGGGGCGCCTACGAGCAGTACTTC	CASSQTTGGAYEQYF
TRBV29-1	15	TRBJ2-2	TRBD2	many	TGCAGCGCCACTAGGTCGGCTAGCGGGACCGGGGAGCTGTTTTTT	CSATRSASGTGELFF
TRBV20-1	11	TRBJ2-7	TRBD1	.	TGCAGTGCAGACAGGGTCGGCGAGCAGTACTTC	CSADRVGEQYF
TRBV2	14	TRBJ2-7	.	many	TGTGCCGCAGCGTATTTTAGGGCCTCCTACGAGCAGTACTTC	CAAAYFRASYEQYF
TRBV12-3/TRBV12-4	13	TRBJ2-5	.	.	TGTGCCAGCAGTTTAGGGGACTTGCAGACCCAGTACTTC	CASSLGDLQTQYF
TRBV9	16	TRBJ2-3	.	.	TGTGCCAGCAGCGGGAGCAGGGGTTCCCTCCCAGATACGCAGTATTTT	CASSGSRGSLPDTQYF
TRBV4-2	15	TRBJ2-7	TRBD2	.	TGTGCCAGCAGCCAAGAGGCTAGCGGGTCCAACGAGCAGTACTTC	CASSQEASGSNEQYF
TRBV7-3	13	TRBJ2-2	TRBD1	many	TGTGCCAGCACCCAGACAGGGACCGGGGAGCTGTTTTTT	CASTQTGTGELFF
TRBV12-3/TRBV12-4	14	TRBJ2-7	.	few	TGTGCCAGCAGTTCCTGGGACGGCTCCTACGAGCAGTACTTC	CASSSWDGSYEQYF
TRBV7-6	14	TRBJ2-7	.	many	TGTGCCAGCAGCTTAAATAGGGAGTTCTACGAGCAGTACTTC	CASSLNREFYEQYF
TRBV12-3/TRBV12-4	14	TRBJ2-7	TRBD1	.	TGTGCCAGCAGGCGGCAGGACAGGGCCCACGAGCAGTACTTC	CASRRQDRAHEQYF
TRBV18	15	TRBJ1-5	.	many	TGTGCCAGCTCAGAAAGCATACTCAGCAATCAGCCCCAGCATTTT	CASSESILSNQPQHF
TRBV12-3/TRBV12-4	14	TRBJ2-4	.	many	TGTGCCAGCAGTCGGCAGGGAAGCAAAAACATTCAGTACTTC	CASSRQGSKNIQYF
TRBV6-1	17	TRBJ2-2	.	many	TGTGCCAGCAGTGCCGCATATAGCGTCCCGGACACCGGGGAGCTGTTTTTT	CASSAAYSVPDTGELFF
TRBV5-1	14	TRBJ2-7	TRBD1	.	TGCGCCAGCAGCTTGGGCGGACAGGACTACGAGCAGTACTTC	CASSLGGQDYEQYF
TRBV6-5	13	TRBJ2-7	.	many	TGTGCCAGCAGTTACTCGGACACCTACGAGCAGTACTTC	CASSYSDTYEQYF
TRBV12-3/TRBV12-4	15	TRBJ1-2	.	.	TGTGCCAGCAGTTCCCGTACTAGGGGTGATAATGGCTACACCTTC	CASSSRTRGDNGYTF
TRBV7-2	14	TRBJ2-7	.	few	TGTGCCAGCAGCTTAGTCCAGGGGATGTACGAGCAGTACTTC	CASSLVQGMYEQYF
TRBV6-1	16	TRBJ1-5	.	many	TGTGCCAGCAGGCGCACAGGGCCGCTAAGCAATCAGCCCCAGCATTTT	CASRRTGPLSNQPQHF
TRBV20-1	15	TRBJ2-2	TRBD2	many	TGCAGTGCTAGAAGTGCGACTAGCCCCACCGGGGAGCTGTTTTTT	CSARSATSPTGELFF
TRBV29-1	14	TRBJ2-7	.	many	TGCAGCGTCAAGGGCCTTGCGGCCTCCTACGAGCAGTACTTC	CSVKGLAASYEQYF
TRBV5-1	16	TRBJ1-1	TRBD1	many	TGCGCCAGCAGCTTGGGGGACAGGCACATGAACACTGAAGCTTTCTTT	CASSLGDRHMNTEAFF
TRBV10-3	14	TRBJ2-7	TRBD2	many	TGTGCCATCAGCCCGTCTAGCGGGTTTAATGAGCAGTACTTC	CAISPSSGFNEQYF
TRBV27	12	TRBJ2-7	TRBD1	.	TGTGCCAGCAGTACCAGGGGGCTCGAGCAGTACTTC	CASSTRGLEQYF
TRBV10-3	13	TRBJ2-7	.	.	TGTGCCATCAGCCCCAAGTCTCTTCTCGGGCAGTACTTC	CAISPKSLLGQYF
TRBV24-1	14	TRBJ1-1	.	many	TGTGCCACCAGTGAATCTGACATGAACACTGAAGCTTTCTTT	CATSESDMNTEAFF